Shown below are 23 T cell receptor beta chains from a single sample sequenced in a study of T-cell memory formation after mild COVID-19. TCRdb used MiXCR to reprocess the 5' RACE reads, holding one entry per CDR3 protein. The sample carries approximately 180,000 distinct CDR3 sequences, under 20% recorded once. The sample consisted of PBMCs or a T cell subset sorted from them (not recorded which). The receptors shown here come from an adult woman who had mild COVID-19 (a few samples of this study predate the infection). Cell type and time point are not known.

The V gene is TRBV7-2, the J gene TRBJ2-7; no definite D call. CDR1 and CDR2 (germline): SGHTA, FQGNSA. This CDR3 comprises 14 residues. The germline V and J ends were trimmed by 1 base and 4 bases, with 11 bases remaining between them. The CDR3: CASSLDAEIYEQYF. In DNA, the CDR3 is TGTGCCAGCAGCTTAGATGCAGAGATATACGAGCAGTACTTC. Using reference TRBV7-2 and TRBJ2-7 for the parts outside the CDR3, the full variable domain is GAGVSQSPSNKVTEKGKDVELRCDPISGHTALYWYRQSLGQGLEFLIYFQGNSAPDKSGLPSDRFSAERTGGSVSTLTIQRTQQEDSAVYLCASSLDAEIYEQYFGPGTRLTVT.

The CDR3 spells CASSLGLAGGRSDTQYF. The CDR3, as DNA: TGCGCCAGCAGCTTGGGACTAGCGGGGGGGCGGTCAGATACGCAGTATTTT. V usage is TRBV5-1 and J usage is TRBJ2-3; the match to TRBD2 covers 14 bases. V lost 0 bases to trimming and J lost 4 bases; unmatched junction nucleotides: 4. Germline values: CDR1 SGHRS, CDR2 YFSETQ. This CDR3 comprises 17 residues.

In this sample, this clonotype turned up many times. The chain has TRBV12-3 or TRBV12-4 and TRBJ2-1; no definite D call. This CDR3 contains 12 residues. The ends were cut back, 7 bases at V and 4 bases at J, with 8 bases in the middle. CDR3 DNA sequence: TGTGCCAGCACTACCACTTACAATGAGCAGTTCTTC. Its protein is CASTTTYNEQFF.

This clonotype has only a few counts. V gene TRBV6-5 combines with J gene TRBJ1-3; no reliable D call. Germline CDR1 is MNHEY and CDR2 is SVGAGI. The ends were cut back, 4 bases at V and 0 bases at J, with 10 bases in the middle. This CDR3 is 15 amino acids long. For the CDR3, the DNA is TGTGCCAGCAGTTTTGACGCGAGCTCTGGAAACACCATATATTTT. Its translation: CASSFDASSGNTIYF.

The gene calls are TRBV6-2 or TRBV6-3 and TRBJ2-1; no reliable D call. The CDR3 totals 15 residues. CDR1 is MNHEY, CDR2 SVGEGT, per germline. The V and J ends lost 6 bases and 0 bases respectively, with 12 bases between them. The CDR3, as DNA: TGTGCCAGCAGATCTAGGGCCGTCTCCTACAATGAGCAGTTCTTC. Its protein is CASRSRAVSYNEQFF.

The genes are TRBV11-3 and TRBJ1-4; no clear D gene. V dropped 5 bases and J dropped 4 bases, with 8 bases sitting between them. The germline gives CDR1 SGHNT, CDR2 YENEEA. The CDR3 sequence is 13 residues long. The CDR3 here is CASSRALNEKLFF. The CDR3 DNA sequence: TGTGCCAGCAGCAGGGCTCTTAATGAAAAACTGTTTTTT.

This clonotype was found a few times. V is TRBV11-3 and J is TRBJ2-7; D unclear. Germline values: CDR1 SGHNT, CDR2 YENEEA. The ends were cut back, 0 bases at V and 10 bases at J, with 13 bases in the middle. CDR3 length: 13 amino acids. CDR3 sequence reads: CASSLEDGSSQYF. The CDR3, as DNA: TGTGCCAGCAGCTTAGAAGACGGCTCGAGCCAGTACTTC.

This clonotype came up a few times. CDR3 DNA sequence: TGTGCCAGCAGCGTAGTGCCCAAGGAACTAAACAGTGAGCAGTTCTTC. It is translated as CASSVVPKELNSEQFF. The chain links TRBV9 to TRBJ2-1; D remains ambiguous. The germline V gene has CDR1 SGDLS and CDR2 YYNGEE. The CDR3 is made up of 16 amino acids. V lost 0 bases, J lost 9 bases, and 19 bases lay in between.

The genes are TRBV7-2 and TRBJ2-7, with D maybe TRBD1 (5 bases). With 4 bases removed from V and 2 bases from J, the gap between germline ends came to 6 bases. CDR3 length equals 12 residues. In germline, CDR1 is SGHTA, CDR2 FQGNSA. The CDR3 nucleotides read TGTGCCAGCAGCTCGGACACCTACGAGCAGTACTTC. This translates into CASSSDTYEQYF. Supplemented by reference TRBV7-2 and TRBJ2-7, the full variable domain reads GAGVSQSPSNKVTEKGKDVELRCDPISGHTALYWYRQSLGQGLEFLIYFQGNSAPDKSGLPSDRFSAERTGGSVSTLTIQRTQQEDSAVYLCASSSDTYEQYFGPGTRLTVT.

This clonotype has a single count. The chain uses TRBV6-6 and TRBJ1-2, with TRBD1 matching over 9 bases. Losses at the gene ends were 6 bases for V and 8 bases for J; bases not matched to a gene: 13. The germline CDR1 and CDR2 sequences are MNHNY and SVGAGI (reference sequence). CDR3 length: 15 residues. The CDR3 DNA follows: TGTGCCAGCAGCCACAACAGGGACAGGGCGAGGGGCTACACCTTC. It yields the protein CASSHNRDRARGYTF.

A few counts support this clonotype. CDR3 region: CASNTGALDYEQYF. CDR3 nucleotides: TGTGCCAGCAATACGGGAGCTCTTGACTACGAGCAGTACTTC. V is TRBV2 and J is TRBJ2-7; perhaps TRBD2 as D (6 bases). Between the trimmed V and J ends, which lost 7 bases and 3 bases, there was a span of 16 bases. CDR3 length: 14 amino acids. The germline V gene has CDR1 SNHLY and CDR2 FYNNEI.

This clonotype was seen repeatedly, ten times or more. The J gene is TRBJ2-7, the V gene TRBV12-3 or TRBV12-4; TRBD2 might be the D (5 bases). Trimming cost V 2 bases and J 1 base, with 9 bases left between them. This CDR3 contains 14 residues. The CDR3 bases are TGTGCCAGCAGTTTACACGGGATGTCCTACGAGCAGTACTTC. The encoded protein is CASSLHGMSYEQYF.

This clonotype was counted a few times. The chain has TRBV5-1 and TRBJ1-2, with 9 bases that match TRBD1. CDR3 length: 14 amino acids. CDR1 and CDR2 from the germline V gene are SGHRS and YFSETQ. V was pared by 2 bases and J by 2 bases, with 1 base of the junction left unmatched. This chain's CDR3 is CASSFGQGNYGYTF. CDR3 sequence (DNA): TGCGCCAGCAGCTTTGGACAGGGGAACTATGGCTACACCTTC.

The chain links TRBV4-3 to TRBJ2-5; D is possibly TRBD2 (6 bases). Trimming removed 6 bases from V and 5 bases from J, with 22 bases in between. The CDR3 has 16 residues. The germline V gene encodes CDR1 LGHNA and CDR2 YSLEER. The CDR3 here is CASRKDGGDYRETQYF. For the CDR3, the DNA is TGCGCCAGCAGAAAAGATGGAGGGGATTATAGGGAGACCCAGTACTTC.

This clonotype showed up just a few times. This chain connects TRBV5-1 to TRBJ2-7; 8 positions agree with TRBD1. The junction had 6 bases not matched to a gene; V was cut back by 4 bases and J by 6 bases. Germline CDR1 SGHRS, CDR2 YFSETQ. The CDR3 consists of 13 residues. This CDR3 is CASSQDRVGEQYF. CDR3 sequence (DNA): TGCGCCAGCAGCCAGGACAGGGTCGGCGAGCAGTACTTC. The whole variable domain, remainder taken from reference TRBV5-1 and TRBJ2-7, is KAGVTQTPRYLIKTRGQQVTLSCSPISGHRSVSWYQQTPGQGLQFLFEYFSETQRNKGNFPGRFSGRQFSNSRSEMNVSTLELGDSALYLCASSQDRVGEQYFGPGTRLTVT.

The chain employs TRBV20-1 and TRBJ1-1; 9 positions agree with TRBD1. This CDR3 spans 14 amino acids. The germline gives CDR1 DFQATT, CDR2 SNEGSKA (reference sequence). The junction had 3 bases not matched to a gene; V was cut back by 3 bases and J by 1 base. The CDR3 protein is CSASRQGGNTEAFF. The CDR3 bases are TGCAGTGCTAGCCGACAGGGGGGGAACACTGAAGCTTTCTTT.

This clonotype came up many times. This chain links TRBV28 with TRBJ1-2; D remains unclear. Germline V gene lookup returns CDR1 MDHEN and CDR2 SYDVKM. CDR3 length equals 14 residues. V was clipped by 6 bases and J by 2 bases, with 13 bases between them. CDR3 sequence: CASRSYSTNYGYTF. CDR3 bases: TGTGCCAGCAGGTCCTACTCAACCAACTATGGCTACACCTTC.

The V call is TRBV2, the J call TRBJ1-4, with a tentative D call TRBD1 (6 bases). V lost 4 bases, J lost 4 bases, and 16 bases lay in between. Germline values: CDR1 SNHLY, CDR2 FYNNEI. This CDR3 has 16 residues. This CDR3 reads CASSARQVRGNEKLFF. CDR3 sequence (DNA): TGTGCCAGCAGTGCCCGACAGGTCCGGGGTAATGAAAAACTGTTTTTT.

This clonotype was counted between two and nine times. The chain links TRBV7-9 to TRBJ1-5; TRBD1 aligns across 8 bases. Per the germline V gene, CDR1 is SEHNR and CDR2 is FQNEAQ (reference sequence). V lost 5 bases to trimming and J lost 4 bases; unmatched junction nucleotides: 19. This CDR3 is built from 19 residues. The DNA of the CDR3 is TGTGCCAGCAGCCCAGCGGAGCAGGGGGCTCTAAGGGAGAATCAGCCCCAGCATTTT. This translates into CASSPAEQGALRENQPQHF.

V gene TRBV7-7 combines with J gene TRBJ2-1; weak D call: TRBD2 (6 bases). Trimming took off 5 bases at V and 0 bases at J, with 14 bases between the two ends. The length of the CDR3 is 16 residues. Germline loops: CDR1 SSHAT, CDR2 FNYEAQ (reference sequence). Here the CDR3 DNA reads TGTGCCAGCAGCCCTCGGGACTTCAGCTCCTACAATGAGCAGTTCTTC. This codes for CASSPRDFSSYNEQFF.

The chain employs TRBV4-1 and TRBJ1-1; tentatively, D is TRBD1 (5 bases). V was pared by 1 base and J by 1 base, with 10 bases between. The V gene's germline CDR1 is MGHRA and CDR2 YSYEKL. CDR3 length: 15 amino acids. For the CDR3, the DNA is TGCGCCAGCAGCCAAGGGGGGGGGAAGAACACTGAAGCTTTCTTT. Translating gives CASSQGGGKNTEAFF.

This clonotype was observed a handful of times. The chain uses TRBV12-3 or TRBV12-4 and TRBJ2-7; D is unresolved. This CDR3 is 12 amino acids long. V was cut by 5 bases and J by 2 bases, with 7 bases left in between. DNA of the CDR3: TGTGCCAGCAGTCAAAATCCCTACGAGCAGTACTTC. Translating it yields CASSQNPYEQYF.

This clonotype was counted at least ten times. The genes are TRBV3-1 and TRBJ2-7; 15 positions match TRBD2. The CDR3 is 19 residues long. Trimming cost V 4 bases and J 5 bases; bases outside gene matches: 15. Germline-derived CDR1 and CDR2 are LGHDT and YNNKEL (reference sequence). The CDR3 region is CASSRRGLAGGPSGNEQYF. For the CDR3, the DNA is TGTGCCAGCAGCCGTCGTGGACTAGCGGGAGGGCCCTCGGGAAACGAGCAGTACTTC.